This T cell receptor (beta chain) was identified during a study of T-cell reconstitution after alpha-beta-depleted transplantation in children. The study, taken as a whole, reports: Reports say that about two months after transplant, the alpha-beta T cells came out of several hundred graft clones that had expanded. T-cell counts and diversity at one year post-transplant came mainly from newly produced T cells. It was surviving recipient T cells and thymic progenitors that gave some patients high TCRbeta diversity at day 60.

For TCRbeta, the library was prepared with unique molecular identifiers. A single record per CDR3 protein comes from TCRdb applying MiXCR to the PCR reads. The sample records approximately 1,000,000 distinct CDR3 sequences, roughly 29% being singletons. The germline gives CDR1 SGHRS, CDR2 YFSETQ. The CDR3 spans 13 residues. V was shortened by 4 bases and J by 8 bases, with 13 bases between the two germline ends. This clonotype was detected only a few times. Its antigen remains unidentified. This sequence was found in a boy under two years old who had a stem cell transplant for SCID, so the T cells may come from the graft donor. Specimen: PBMCs, mostly from graft donor cells, collected 360 days after TCRalphabeta/CD19-depleted stem cell transplant. The chain links TRBV5-1 to TRBJ2-1; D unresolved. The DNA of the CDR3 is TGCGCCAGCAGCAGGGTCCGGAGTGATGAGCAGTTCTTC. It translates to CASSRVRSDEQFF.